A selection of T cell receptor beta chains follows, all from one sample in a study of T-cell reconstitution after alpha-beta-depleted transplantation in children. Via MiXCR, TCRdb re-called the PCR reads, giving one row per CDR3 protein. The sample consists of roughly 90,000 distinct CDR3 sequences, 9% to 15% of them appearing once. The input for sequencing was PBMCs from the stem cell graft donor, taken from the stem cell graft. These receptors all come from a human donor who donated a stem cell graft to a child with inherited bone marrow failure. CDR3s include the opening cysteine and the closing phenylalanine or tryptophan. D genes are given only for firm matches. Size values are once, few and many counts, or a class for expanded clones, and some rows have none.

many,NA,TRBV5-1,TRBJ2-7,TGCGCCAGCAGCTTTCTCCCAGGGCGGTACGAGCAGTACTTC,CASSFLPGRYEQYF
many,TRBD1,TRBV11-2,TRBJ2-3,TGTGCCAGCAGTCCGGGACAGCCTAGCACAGATACGCAGTATTTT,CASSPGQPSTDTQYF
many,NA,TRBV12-3/TRBV12-4,TRBJ1-1,TGTGCCAGCACTCGGACCGCCTCGAACACTGAAGCTTTCTTT,CASTRTASNTEAFF
many,NA,TRBV28,TRBJ1-3,TGTGCCACCAGGAGGGGGGGGGCTGGAAACACCATATATTTT,CATRRGGAGNTIYF
many,TRBD1,TRBV5-5,TRBJ1-5,TGTGCCAGCAGCCGGACAGGGGAGATCAATCAGCCCCAGCATTTT,CASSRTGEINQPQHF
many,NA,TRBV6-5,TRBJ1-3,TGTGCCAGCACCGGCCGCGGAAACACCATATATTTT,CASTGRGNTIYF
many,NA,TRBV10-3,TRBJ1-5,TGTGCCATCAGTGATGACCATTTCAATCAGCCCCAGCATTTT,CAISDDHFNQPQHF
many,TRBD2,TRBV7-2,TRBJ2-1,TGTGCCAGCAGCCGAGGGACTAGCCGAGGCAATGAGCAGTTCTTC,CASSRGTSRGNEQFF
many,NA,TRBV4-3,TRBJ2-7,TGCGCCAGCAGTCAAACCCCGGGACGCTCCTACGAGCAGTACTTC,CASSQTPGRSYEQYF
many,TRBD1,TRBV27,TRBJ1-1,TGTGCCAGCAGTGTCGGACAGGGGGCGAACACTGAAGCTTTCTTT,CASSVGQGANTEAFF
many,TRBD2,TRBV11-2,TRBJ2-3,TGTGCCAGCAGCTCCGGACTAGCGGGGGTGCTAACAGATACGCAGTATTTT,CASSSGLAGVLTDTQYF
few,TRBD2,TRBV5-1,TRBJ2-3,TGCGCCAGCAGCTTCGGGACTAGCGGGAGCTCCAGAGATACGCAGTATTTT,CASSFGTSGSSRDTQYF
many,TRBD1,TRBV7-2,TRBJ2-1,TGTGCCAGCAGCCTGCTGGGACAGGGGATCAATGAGCAGTTCTTC,CASSLLGQGINEQFF
many,TRBD2,TRBV4-2,TRBJ2-5,TGTGCCAGCAGCCAAGACCCCTCGACTAGCGGGACTGCAGAGACCCAGTACTTC,CASSQDPSTSGTAETQYF
few,TRBD1,TRBV10-3,TRBJ1-2,TGTGCCATCAGTGTCGGACAGGGTGGGGGCTACACCTTC,CAISVGQGGGYTF
many,NA,TRBV4-1,TRBJ1-2,TGCGCCAGCAGCCAAGTGGACATCGATGGCTACACCTTC,CASSQVDIDGYTF
many,NA,TRBV29-1,TRBJ1-1,TGCAGCGTTGGAAGGGCCAGGATGAACACTGAAGCTTTCTTT,CSVGRARMNTEAFF
few,TRBD1,TRBV10-3,TRBJ2-7,TGTGCCATCAGTGACGGACAGGGGGCCGACGAGCAGTACTTC,CAISDGQGADEQYF
many,NA,TRBV28,TRBJ2-5,TGTGCCAGCAGTTTACCCCCGGGACACGTCGAGACCCAGTACTTC,CASSLPPGHVETQYF
NA,NA,TRBV7-6,TRBJ1-1,TGTGCCAGCAGCTTCGGTGGGTATGAGGCTTTCTTT,CASSFGGYEAFF
many,TRBD2,TRBV12-3/TRBV12-4,TRBJ2-3,TGTGCCAGCAGTTTAATTAGCGGGGGAAGAGATACGCAGTATTTT,CASSLISGGRDTQYF
many,NA,TRBV4-2,TRBJ2-7,TGTGCCAGCAGCCAAGCACAGGGTAGGAACGAGCAGTACTTC,CASSQAQGRNEQYF
many,NA,TRBV4-3,TRBJ1-5,TGCGCCAGCAGCCCGACGGAGGATCAGCCCCAGCATTTT,CASSPTEDQPQHF
NA,NA,TRBV20-1,TRBJ1-2,TGCAGTGCTAGAGATATATCGGGGGATGGGGGCTACACCTTC,CSARDISGDGGYTF
many,NA,TRBV12-3/TRBV12-4,TRBJ2-7,TGTGCCAGCAGTTTGAACGATTTCTCCTACGAGCAGTACTTC,CASSLNDFSYEQYF
many,NA,TRBV9,TRBJ1-1,TGTGCCAGCAGCGTAGGGGGGGGTGAAGCTTTCTTT,CASSVGGGEAFF
many,NA,TRBV7-9,TRBJ2-7,TGTGCCAGCAGCCCACCGTCCTACGAGCAGTACTTC,CASSPPSYEQYF
many,NA,TRBV7-2,TRBJ1-3,TGTGCCAGCAGCCCCGGCGGCTCTGGAAACACCATATATTTT,CASSPGGSGNTIYF
many,TRBD1,TRBV29-1,TRBJ1-2,TGCAGCGTGGGACAGGGAACTAACTATGGCTACACCTTC,CSVGQGTNYGYTF
many,NA,TRBV28,TRBJ2-5,TGTGCCAGCAGTTTCCCAGGGACCGGGGAGACCCAGTACTTC,CASSFPGTGETQYF
NA,TRBD1,TRBV6-5,TRBJ1-4,TGTGCCAGCAGTTTCTCCGGGACAGGGGTTAAAAAACTGTTTTTT,CASSFSGTGVKKLFF
many,TRBD1,TRBV7-2,TRBJ1-6,TGTGCCAGCAGCTTGAACATGGACAGGCCCCTCCACTTT,CASSLNMDRPLHF
many,TRBD2,TRBV20-1,TRBJ2-1,TGCAGTGCTAGATTCCCGACTAGCGGGAGGGCCAATGAGCAGTTCTTC,CSARFPTSGRANEQFF
many,NA,TRBV20-1,TRBJ1-2,TGCAGTGCAAAAGCGTCGGGGGGATATGGCTACACCTTC,CSAKASGGYGYTF
many,NA,TRBV3-1,TRBJ2-6,TGTGCCAGCAGCTCCCGGGGGGCCGCCTCTGGGGCCAACGTCCTGACTTTC,CASSSRGAASGANVLTF
many,NA,TRBV4-2,TRBJ2-2,TGTGCCAGCAGCCGCCCCAAGACGGGGGGCGGAAACACCGGGGAGCTGTTTTTT,CASSRPKTGGGNTGELFF
NA,NA,TRBV7-3,TRBJ2-2,TGTGCCAGCAGCCCCGGGGGAGGGGAGCTGTTTTTT,CASSPGGGELFF
many,NA,TRBV19,TRBJ2-1,TGTGCCAGTAGTAGGCAGGGGAGGGATGAGCAGTTCTTC,CASSRQGRDEQFF
many,NA,TRBV20-1,TRBJ2-4,TGCAGTGCTAGTAGGCCCCAGTGGGGTGCCAAAAACATTCAGTACTTC,CSASRPQWGAKNIQYF
NA,NA,TRBV12-3/TRBV12-4,TRBJ2-1,TGTGCCAGCAGCAAGACATCCACCTACAATGAGCAGTTCTTC,CASSKTSTYNEQFF
many,NA,TRBV5-1,TRBJ2-3,TGCGCCAGCGGTCAGAGCACAGATACGCAGTATTTT,CASGQSTDTQYF